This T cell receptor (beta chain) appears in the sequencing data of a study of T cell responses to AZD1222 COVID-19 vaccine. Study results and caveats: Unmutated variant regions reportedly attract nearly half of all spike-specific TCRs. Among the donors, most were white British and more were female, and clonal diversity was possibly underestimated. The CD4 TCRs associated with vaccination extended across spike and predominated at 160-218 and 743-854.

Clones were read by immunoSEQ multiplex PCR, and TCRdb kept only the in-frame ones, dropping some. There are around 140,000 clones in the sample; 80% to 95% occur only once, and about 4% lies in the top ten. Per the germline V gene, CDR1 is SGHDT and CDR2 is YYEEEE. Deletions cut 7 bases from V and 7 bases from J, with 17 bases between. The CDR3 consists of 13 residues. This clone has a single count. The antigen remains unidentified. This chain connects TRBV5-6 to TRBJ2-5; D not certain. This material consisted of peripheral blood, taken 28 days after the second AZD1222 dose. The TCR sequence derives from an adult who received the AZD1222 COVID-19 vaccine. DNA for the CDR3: TGTGCCAGCTCCCCCGTGGGATCGGGGACCCAGTACTTC. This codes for CASSPVGSGTQYF.